This T cell receptor beta chain is drawn from a study of blood T cell repertoires in COVID-19. Overall study: Donors in the United States, Italy and Spain gave samples during acute or convalescent COVID-19.

Authors' analysis steps: For nucleated cells, counts were estimated from reference gene primer amplification. The table came from immunoSEQ multiplex PCR; TCRdb's copy has only in-frame clones and leaves some out. V, J and clone size were drawn from that table, and D and trimming were deduced from the DNA. The table has 120,000 to 150,000 clones, around 90% seen once; the top ten hold nearly 0.95%. Deletions cut 4 bases from V and 1 base from J, with 9 bases between. The CDR3 sequence is 14 residues long. The V gene's germline CDR1 is SGHNT and CDR2 YYREEE (reference sequence). The sequencing sample was made of peripheral blood. The TCR sequence derives from a woman in her forties or fifties with acute or convalescent COVID-19. This chain uses TRBV5-4 with TRBJ1-5; D not resolved. DNA of the CDR3: TGTGCCAGCAGCCGAAGAGGGAGCAATCAGCCCCAGCATTTT. Translating it yields CASSRRGSNQPQHF.